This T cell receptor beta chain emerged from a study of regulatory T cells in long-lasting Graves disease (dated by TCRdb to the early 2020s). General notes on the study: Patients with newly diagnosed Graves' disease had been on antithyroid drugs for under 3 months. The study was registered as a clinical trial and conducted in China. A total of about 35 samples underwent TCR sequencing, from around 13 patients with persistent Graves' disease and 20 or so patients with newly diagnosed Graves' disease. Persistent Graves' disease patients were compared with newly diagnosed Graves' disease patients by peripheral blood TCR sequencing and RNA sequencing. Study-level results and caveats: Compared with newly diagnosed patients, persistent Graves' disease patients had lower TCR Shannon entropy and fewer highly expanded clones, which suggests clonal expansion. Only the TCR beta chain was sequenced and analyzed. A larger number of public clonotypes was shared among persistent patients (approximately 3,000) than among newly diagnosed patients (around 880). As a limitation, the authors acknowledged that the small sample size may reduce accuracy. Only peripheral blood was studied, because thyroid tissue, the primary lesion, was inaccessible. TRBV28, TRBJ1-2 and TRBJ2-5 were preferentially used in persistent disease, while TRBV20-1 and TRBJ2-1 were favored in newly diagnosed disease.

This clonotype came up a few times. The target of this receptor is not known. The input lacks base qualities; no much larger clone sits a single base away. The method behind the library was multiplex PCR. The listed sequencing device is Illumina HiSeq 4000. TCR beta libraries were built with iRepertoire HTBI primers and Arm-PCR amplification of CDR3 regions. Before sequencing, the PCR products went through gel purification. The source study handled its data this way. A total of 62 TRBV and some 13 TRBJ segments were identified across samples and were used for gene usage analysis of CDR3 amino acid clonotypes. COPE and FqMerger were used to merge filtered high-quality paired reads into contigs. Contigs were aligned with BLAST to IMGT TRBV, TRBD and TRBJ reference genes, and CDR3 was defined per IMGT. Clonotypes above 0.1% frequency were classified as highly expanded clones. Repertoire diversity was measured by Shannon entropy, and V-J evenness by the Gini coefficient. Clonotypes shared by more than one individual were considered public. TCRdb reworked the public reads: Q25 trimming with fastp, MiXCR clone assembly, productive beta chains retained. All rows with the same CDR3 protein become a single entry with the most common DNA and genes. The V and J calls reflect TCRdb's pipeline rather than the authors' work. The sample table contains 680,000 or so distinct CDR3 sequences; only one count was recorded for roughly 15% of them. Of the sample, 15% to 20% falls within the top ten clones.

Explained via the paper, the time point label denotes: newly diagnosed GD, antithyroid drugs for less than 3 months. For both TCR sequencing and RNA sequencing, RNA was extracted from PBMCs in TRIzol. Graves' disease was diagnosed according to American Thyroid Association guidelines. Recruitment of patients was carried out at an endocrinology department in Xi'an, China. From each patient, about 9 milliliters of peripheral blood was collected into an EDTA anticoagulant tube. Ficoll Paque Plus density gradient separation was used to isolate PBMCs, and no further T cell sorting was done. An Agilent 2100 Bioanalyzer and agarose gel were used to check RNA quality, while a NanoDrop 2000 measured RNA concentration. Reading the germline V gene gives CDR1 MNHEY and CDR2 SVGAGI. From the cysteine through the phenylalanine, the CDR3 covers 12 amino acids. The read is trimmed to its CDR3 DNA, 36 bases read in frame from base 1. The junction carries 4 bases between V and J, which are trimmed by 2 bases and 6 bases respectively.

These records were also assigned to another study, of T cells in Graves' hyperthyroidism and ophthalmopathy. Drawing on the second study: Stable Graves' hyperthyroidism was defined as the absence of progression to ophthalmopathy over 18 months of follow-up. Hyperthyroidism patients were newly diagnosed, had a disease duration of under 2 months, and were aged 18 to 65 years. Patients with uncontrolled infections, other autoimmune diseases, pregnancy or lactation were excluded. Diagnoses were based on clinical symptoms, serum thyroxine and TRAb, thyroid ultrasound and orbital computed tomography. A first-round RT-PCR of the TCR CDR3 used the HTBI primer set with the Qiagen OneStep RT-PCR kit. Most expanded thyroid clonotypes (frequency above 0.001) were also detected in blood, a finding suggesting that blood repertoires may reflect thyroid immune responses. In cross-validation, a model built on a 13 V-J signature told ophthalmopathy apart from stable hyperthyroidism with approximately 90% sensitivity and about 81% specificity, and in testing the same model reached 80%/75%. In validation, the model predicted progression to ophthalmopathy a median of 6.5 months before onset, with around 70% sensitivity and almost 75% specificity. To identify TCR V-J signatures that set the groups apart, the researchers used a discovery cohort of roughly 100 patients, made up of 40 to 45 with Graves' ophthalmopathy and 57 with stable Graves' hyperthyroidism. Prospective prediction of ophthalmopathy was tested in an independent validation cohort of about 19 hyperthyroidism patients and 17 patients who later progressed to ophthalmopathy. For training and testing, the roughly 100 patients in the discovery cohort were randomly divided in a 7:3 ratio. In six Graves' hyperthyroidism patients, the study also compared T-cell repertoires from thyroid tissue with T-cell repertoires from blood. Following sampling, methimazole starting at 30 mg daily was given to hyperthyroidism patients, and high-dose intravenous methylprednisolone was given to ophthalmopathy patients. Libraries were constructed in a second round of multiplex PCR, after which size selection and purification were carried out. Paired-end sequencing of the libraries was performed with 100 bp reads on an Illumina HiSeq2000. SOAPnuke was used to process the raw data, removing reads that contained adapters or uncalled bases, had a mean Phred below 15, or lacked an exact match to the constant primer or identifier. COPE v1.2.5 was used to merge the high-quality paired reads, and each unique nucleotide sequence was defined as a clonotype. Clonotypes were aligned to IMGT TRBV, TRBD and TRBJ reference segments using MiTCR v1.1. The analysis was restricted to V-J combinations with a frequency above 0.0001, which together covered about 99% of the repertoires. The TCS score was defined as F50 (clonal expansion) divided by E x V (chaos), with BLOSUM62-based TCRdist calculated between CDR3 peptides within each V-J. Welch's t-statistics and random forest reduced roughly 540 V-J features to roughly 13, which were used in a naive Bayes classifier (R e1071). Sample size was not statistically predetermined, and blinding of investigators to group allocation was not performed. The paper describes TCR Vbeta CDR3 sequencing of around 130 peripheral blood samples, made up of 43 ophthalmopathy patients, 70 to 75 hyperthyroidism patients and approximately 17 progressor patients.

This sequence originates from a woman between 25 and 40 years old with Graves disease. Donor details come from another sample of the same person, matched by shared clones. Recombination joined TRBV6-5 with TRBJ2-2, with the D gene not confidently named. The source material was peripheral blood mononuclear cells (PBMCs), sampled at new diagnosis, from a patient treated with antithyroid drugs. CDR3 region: CASSYTSGELFF. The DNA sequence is TGTGCCAGCAGTTACACTTCCGGGGAGCTGTTTTTT.